This TCR beta chain was identified during a study of cytomegalovirus exposure and HLA in healthy donors. Amplification used 60 Vbeta primers and 13 Jbeta primers. Using immunoSEQ multiplex PCR, the repertoire was profiled, and TCRdb retains in-frame clones only, with some absent. The sample includes around 120,000 clones, around 10% of them seen just once. This receptor was taken from a man aged 25 to 40 in good health and CMV-seronegative. Sequenced sample: PBMCs.

CDR3 nucleotides: TGTGCCAGTAGTATCTCCAGCAGGGGGAATCAGCCCCAGCATTTT. It translates to CASSISSRGNQPQHF. This sequence joins TRBV19 and TRBJ1-5, with 7 bases lining up with TRBD1. Germline assignment: CDR1 LNHDA and CDR2 SQIVND (reference sequence). The CDR3 runs 15 residues. The ends lost 3 bases at V and 4 bases at J; junction bases unmatched: 6.